The clone carrying this T cell receptor (beta chain) was observed once. This sample was included in a study of cytomegalovirus exposure and HLA in healthy donors. A multiplex PCR was run with 60 Vbeta primers and 13 Jbeta primers. TCRdb keeps only in-frame clones here, not all; method: immunoSEQ multiplex PCR. Among roughly 110,000 clones, 75% were seen once, and the ten largest hold around 3%. The CDR3 length is 12 residues. Trimming stripped 5 bases from V and 4 bases from J, with 6 bases between. Germline values: CDR1 MGHDK, CDR2 SYGVNS. The receptor was isolated from a male donor in good health and CMV-seropositive. The genes are TRBV25-1 and TRBJ2-1; D is undetermined. Sequenced material: PBMCs. This CDR3 is CASSTTYNEQFF. CDR3 bases: TGTGCCAGCAGTACCACATACAATGAGCAGTTCTTC. The complete variable domain, with remaining parts taken from reference TRBV25-1 and TRBJ2-1, reads EADIYQTPRYLVIGTGKKITLECSQTMGHDKMYWYQQDPGMELHLIHYSYGVNSTEKGDLSSESTVSRIRTEHFPLTLESARPSHTSQYLCASSTTYNEQFFGPGTRLTVL.